This T cell receptor beta chain was captured in a study of control samples from healthy donors and cancer patients. The data were produced by immunoSEQ multiplex PCR, yet TCRdb's version contains in-frame clones alone and is incomplete. The table lists about 71,000 clones, about 90% of them singletons. The CDR3 is 14 amino acids. CDR1 and CDR2 from the germline V gene are GTSNPN and SVGIG (reference sequence). The V gene end was trimmed by 8 bases and the J gene end by 6 bases; junction bases not matched to a gene: 8. The receptor was derived from a man aged 60-69 years with lung cancer. The gene calls are TRBV30 and TRBJ1-6; TRBD1 agrees at 9 bases. Sequencing was done on a sample of PBMCs. The CDR3 DNA follows: TGTGCCGGCCTCTCGGACAGGGGTAATTCACCCCTCCACTTT. It codes for CAGLSDRGNSPLHF.